The next 32 T cell receptor beta chains were all read from a single sample in a study of cytomegalovirus exposure and HLA in healthy donors. Clones were read by immunoSEQ multiplex PCR, and TCRdb kept only the in-frame ones, dropping some. The repertoire consists of over 200,000 clones, with around 88% occurring once and the leading ten covering 2.9%. The sequenced sample consisted of PBMCs. These TCRs come from a woman between 18 and 29 years old in good health and CMV-seronegative.

The sample holds a few counts of this clone. The chain has TRBV27 and TRBJ2-7; D not resolved. Trimming stripped 5 bases from V and 3 bases from J, with 8 bases between. The CDR3 contains 12 residues. Per germline, CDR1 MNHEY and CDR2 SMNVEV (reference sequence). The CDR3 nucleotides are TGTGCCAGCAGTACTACTGGCTACGAGCAGTACTTC. Residues: CASSTTGYEQYF.

A single count supports this clone. The rearrangement uses TRBV2 and TRBJ2-1, with D unclear. Germline CDR1 SNHLY, CDR2 FYNNEI. The CDR3 sequence is 14 residues long. The V end was cut by 7 bases, the J end by 4 bases, with 14 bases between. CDR3 coding DNA: TGTGCCAGCATGCTGAGCTCCTTTTACAATGAGCAGTTCTTC. Its protein product is CASMLSSFYNEQFF.

The rearrangement uses TRBV6-5 and TRBJ2-7; 7 bases match TRBD2. From germline, CDR1 is MNHEY and CDR2 SVGAGI. V lost 8 bases, J lost 6 bases, and 1 base stayed unmatched. This CDR3 region has 10 residues. The CDR3 DNA reads as TGTGCCAGCTCGGGGGGCGAGCAGTACTTC. Encoded protein: CASSGGEQYF.

The V gene is TRBV11-2, the J gene TRBJ2-7; 9 nucleotides line up with TRBD2. V was pared by 5 bases and J by 0 bases, with 11 bases of the junction left unmatched. The CDR3 has 17 amino acids. The germline gives CDR1 SGHAT, CDR2 FQNNGV. The CDR3 region is CASSGIQAGGLSYEQYF. The CDR3 coding sequence is TGTGCCAGCAGCGGAATACAAGCGGGAGGCCTCTCCTACGAGCAGTACTTC.

The chain is built from TRBV9 and TRBJ2-7; tentatively, D is TRBD2 (7 bases). Germline V gives CDR1 SGDLS, CDR2 YYNGEE. V was shortened by 4 bases and J by 6 bases, with 20 bases between the two germline ends. This CDR3 contains 15 residues. The CDR3 DNA reads as TGTGCCAGCAGCTTTAGGGGGGAGGGCCCTCGCGAGCAGTACTTC. This encodes CASSFRGEGPREQYF.

This clone was seen at least ten times. J is TRBJ2-3 and V is TRBV4-3; a possible D gene is TRBD2 (6 bases). The CDR3 contains 16 residues. Looked up from germline, CDR1 is LGHNA and CDR2 is YSLEER. Trimming cost V 1 base and J 0 bases, with 11 bases left between them. The chain's CDR3 is CASSQGAAGSTDTQYF. CDR3 sequence (DNA): TGCGCCAGCAGCCAAGGGGCAGCGGGCAGCACAGATACGCAGTATTTT.

The V and J genes are TRBV4-1 and TRBJ2-2, with 8 bases fitting TRBD1. This CDR3 is 17 amino acids long. J was trimmed by 3 bases and V by 2 bases; bases with no gene match: 8. CDR1 and CDR2 (germline): MGHRA, YSYEKL. The CDR3: CASSQFDQGADTGELFF. CDR3 DNA sequence: TGCGCCAGCAGCCAATTTGACCAGGGGGCTGACACCGGGGAGCTGTTTTTT.

The table lists this clone with a count of one. V usage is TRBV7-9 and J usage is TRBJ2-1; no reliable D call. Deletions cut 4 bases from V and 4 bases from J, with 11 bases between. Germline V gene sequence: CDR1 SEHNR, CDR2 FQNEAQ (reference sequence). This CDR3 spans 14 amino acids. CDR3 region: CASSSNSRYNEQFF. CDR3 DNA: TGTGCCAGCAGCTCGAACTCCAGGTACAATGAGCAGTTCTTC. The full variable domain, rest sourced from reference TRBV7-9 and TRBJ2-1, is DTGVSQNPRHKITKRGQNVTFRCDPISEHNRLYWYRQTLGQGPEFLTYFQNEAQLEKSRLLSDRFSAERPKGSFSTLEIQRTEQGDSAMYLCASSSNSRYNEQFFGPGTRLTVL.

This chain joins TRBV28 and TRBJ1-1; D gene ambiguous. The length of the CDR3 is 12 residues. V was shortened by 3 bases and J by 5 bases, with 7 bases between the two germline ends. Per germline, CDR1 MDHEN and CDR2 SYDVKM. The CDR3: CASSLTGTEAFF. The DNA of the CDR3 is TGTGCCAGCAGTTTGACGGGAACTGAAGCTTTCTTT.

V usage is TRBV10-3 and J usage is TRBJ1-1; D is ambiguous. Germline V CDR1 and CDR2: ENHRY, SYGVKD. V was trimmed by 3 bases and J by 1 base, leaving 18 bases between them. This CDR3 is built from 17 residues. CDR3 bases: TGTGCCATCAGTGACCTATCGAGTTGGGCAGGGAACACTGAAGCTTTCTTT. Amino acids: CAISDLSSWAGNTEAFF.

The rearrangement joins TRBV29-1 to TRBJ2-7; 7 bases map to TRBD1. V lost 0 bases, J lost 0 bases, and 2 bases stayed unmatched. The germline CDR1 and CDR2 sequences are SQVTM and ANQGSEA. This CDR3 contains 14 residues. DNA of the CDR3: TGCAGCGTTGAAGACAGGGGGAGCTCCTACGAGCAGTACTTC. The encoded protein is CSVEDRGSSYEQYF.

This clone has a single count. The rearrangement uses TRBV6-1 and TRBJ1-3, with 8 bases matching TRBD1. The CDR3 loop spans 15 amino acids. Unmatched junction bases numbered 4, after V lost 6 bases and J lost 0 bases. CDR1 is MNHNS and CDR2 is SASEGT in the germline V gene. The DNA for the CDR3 is TGTGCCAGCAGGCCGGACAGGGTCTCTGGAAACACCATATATTTT. Translating it yields CASRPDRVSGNTIYF.

The rearrangement links TRBV11-2 to TRBJ1-4; D not resolved. The CDR3 runs 15 residues. CDR1 and CDR2 from the germline V gene are SGHAT and FQNNGV. With 1 base removed from V and 3 bases from J, the gap between germline ends came to 9 bases. The CDR3 spells CASSLAGIANEKLFF. In DNA form, the CDR3 reads TGTGCCAGCAGCTTAGCGGGGATAGCTAATGAAAAACTGTTTTTT.

V is TRBV10-3 and J is TRBJ2-5, with a weak D call TRBD2 (6 bases). Germline values: CDR1 ENHRY, CDR2 SYGVKD. V lost 2 bases to trimming and J lost 4 bases, with 14 bases between them. The CDR3 runs to 15 residues. CDR3 nucleotide sequence: TGTGCCATCAGTGAGGAGGCGGGATCTCGAGAGACCCAGTACTTC. It codes for CAISEEAGSRETQYF.

This clone was seen a single time. This chain links TRBV10-1 with TRBJ2-1; the match to TRBD2 covers 12 bases. V gave up 0 bases and J gave up 12 bases; unmatched junction bases: 6. Germline lookup yields CDR1 WNHNN and CDR2 SYGVQD (reference sequence). There are 15 residues in the CDR3. The DNA for the CDR3 is TGCGCCAGCAGTGAGTCGACTAGCGGGAGTGTAACGCAGTTCTTC. It specifies CASSESTSGSVTQFF.

The rearrangement joins TRBV30 to TRBJ1-3; D uncertain. The CDR3 has 15 amino acids. Trimming removed 1 base at V and 2 bases at J, with 12 bases between. Germline CDR1 and CDR2: GTSNPN and SVGIG (reference sequence). The CDR3 nucleotides read TGTGCCTGGAGTGCACTTGACTATCCTGGAAACACCATATATTTT. It translates to CAWSALDYPGNTIYF.

V usage is TRBV13 and J usage is TRBJ2-3; TRBD2 matches at 8 bases. The germline V gene has CDR1 PRHDT and CDR2 FYEKMQ (reference sequence). The J segment lost 1 base and the V segment lost 4 bases, leaving 7 bases of the junction unmatched. This CDR3 region has 16 residues. The CDR3 nucleotides are TGTGCCAGCAGCTCTCCAGGGCGGGAGGGCACAGATACGCAGTATTTT. Translated: CASSSPGREGTDTQYF.

V is TRBV7-9 and J is TRBJ2-7, with TRBD1 matching 10 bases. V dropped 6 bases and J dropped 0; count of bases not matched to a gene: 11. CDR3 size: 17 residues. The germline gives CDR1 SEHNR, CDR2 FQNEAQ (reference sequence). The CDR3 protein is CASSYRTGGLSSYEQYF. DNA of the CDR3: TGTGCCAGCAGTTACAGGACAGGGGGACTCAGCTCCTACGAGCAGTACTTC.

This clone was seen only once. Written as DNA, the CDR3 is TGCGCCAGCAGCCGACTAGCGGGAGGCCGAAATGAGCAGTTCTTC. It yields the protein CASSRLAGGRNEQFF. The chain recombines TRBV4-1 with TRBJ2-1; 13 bases align to TRBD2. The length of the CDR3 is 15 residues. Trimming at V came to 4 bases and at J to 7 bases, leaving 4 bases not matched to a gene. CDR1 and CDR2 from the germline V gene are MGHRA and YSYEKL.

This sequence joins TRBV27 and TRBJ2-2; the D is unclear. CDR3 length equals 12 residues. V was shortened by 4 bases and J by 6 bases, with 6 bases between the two germline ends. CDR1 and CDR2 from the germline V gene are MNHEY and SMNVEV (reference sequence). As DNA, the CDR3 is TGTGCCAGCAGTTCTATCGCCGGGGAGCTGTTTTTT. Encoded protein: CASSSIAGELFF.

This chain connects TRBV9 to TRBJ2-1, with TRBD2 identical over 9 bases. The CDR3 length is 16 residues. From germline, CDR1 is SGDLS and CDR2 YYNGEE. V was pared by 0 bases and J by 5 bases, with 6 bases of the junction left unmatched. CDR3 protein: CASSVASSGVHNEQFF. CDR3 bases: TGTGCCAGCAGCGTAGCTTCTAGCGGGGTACACAATGAGCAGTTCTTC.

This clone was observed a handful of times. As DNA, the CDR3 is TGCGCCAGCAGCGCCCGAACAGGGAAGAGGACTGAAGCTTTCTTT. It encodes CASSARTGKRTEAFF. The chain combines TRBV4-1 with TRBJ1-1; tentatively, D is TRBD1 (6 bases). Germline V gives CDR1 MGHRA, CDR2 YSYEKL. V was trimmed by 5 bases and J by 5 bases, leaving 18 bases between them. CDR3 length: 15 amino acids.

This chain uses TRBV28 with TRBJ1-2, with D tentatively TRBD1 (6 bases). Germline assignment: CDR1 MDHEN and CDR2 SYDVKM. With 3 bases removed from V and 5 bases from J, the gap between germline ends came to 13 bases. CDR3 length: 14 residues. In DNA form, the CDR3 reads TGTGCCAGCAGTTTCAGACAGGACTCATATGGCTACACCTTC. Translated, it gives CASSFRQDSYGYTF.

The chain has TRBV28 and TRBJ2-5, with D perhaps matching TRBD2 (5 bases). Germline V gene sequence: CDR1 MDHEN, CDR2 SYDVKM. The CDR3 totals 12 residues. Between the trimmed V and J ends, which lost 9 bases and 2 bases, there was a span of 10 bases. The CDR3, as DNA: TGTGCCAGTAAGAGGGCTCAAGAGACCCAGTACTTC. Residues: CASKRAQETQYF. The full variable domain, completed using reference TRBV28 and TRBJ2-5, is DVKVTQSSRYLVKRTGEKVFLECVQDMDHENMFWYRQDPGLGLRLIYFSYDVKMKEKGDIPEGYSVSREKKERFSLILESASTNQTSMYLCASKRAQETQYFGPGTRLLVL.

The chain couples TRBV15 to TRBJ2-3; 7 nucleotides line up with TRBD2. This CDR3 has 16 residues. CDR1 and CDR2 (germline): LNHNV, YYDKDF (reference sequence). The V and J ends lost 3 bases and 1 base, in that order; junction bases with no gene match: 7. CDR3 residues: CATSRRGLYRTDTQYF. DNA for the CDR3: TGTGCCACCAGCAGGAGGGGACTATACCGCACAGATACGCAGTATTTT.

The chain joins TRBV7-8 to TRBJ2-7; 8 bases agree with TRBD1. Trimming took 5 bases from V and 6 from J; bases not matched to a gene: 12. The CDR3 is made up of 15 amino acids. Germline V gene sequence: CDR1 SGHVS, CDR2 FQNEAQ. DNA for the CDR3: TGTGCCAGCAGCCCGCAACCCGGGACAGGAGCCGAGCAGTACTTC. Protein product: CASSPQPGTGAEQYF.

The chain links TRBV11-2 to TRBJ1-2, with no clear D. The CDR3 runs 14 residues. Germline V CDR1 and CDR2: SGHAT, FQNNGV. Trimming removed 7 bases at V and 0 bases at J, with 12 bases between. As DNA, the CDR3 is TGTGCCAGCACCCCACCTGGGCCTAACTATGGCTACACCTTC. It yields the protein CASTPPGPNYGYTF.

The chain couples TRBV7-9 to TRBJ2-1, with D tentatively TRBD2 (6 bases). This CDR3 contains 14 residues. Germline V gives CDR1 SEHNR, CDR2 FQNEAQ (reference sequence). The V end was cut by 3 bases, the J end by 9 bases, with 15 bases between. CDR3 region: CASSLAGLDGEQFF. CDR3 nucleotide sequence: TGTGCCAGCAGCTTGGCGGGATTGGATGGTGAGCAGTTCTTC. Filled out from reference TRBV7-9 and TRBJ2-1, the complete variable domain reads DTGVSQNPRHKITKRGQNVTFRCDPISEHNRLYWYRQTLGQGPEFLTYFQNEAQLEKSRLLSDRFSAERPKGSFSTLEIQRTEQGDSAMYLCASSLAGLDGEQFFGPGTRLTVL.

This chain connects TRBV7-9 to TRBJ1-4; D unresolved. Trimming left V 4 bases short and J 5 bases short, with 14 bases between. Germline-derived CDR1 and CDR2 are SEHNR and FQNEAQ (reference sequence). The CDR3 is made up of 15 amino acids. CDR3 sequence (DNA): TGTGCCAGCAGCTCCCCTTCCAGTATCAATGAAAAACTGTTTTTT. Translation gives CASSSPSSINEKLFF.

This chain links TRBV19 with TRBJ2-1, with 12 bases that match TRBD1. From germline, CDR1 is LNHDA and CDR2 SQIVND (reference sequence). CDR3 size: 14 residues. J was trimmed by 10 bases and V by 7 bases; bases with no gene match: 8. This CDR3 is CASTLGQGADEQFF. CDR3 coding DNA: TGTGCCAGTACATTGGGACAGGGGGCTGACGAGCAGTTCTTC. Using reference TRBV19 and TRBJ2-1 for the parts outside the CDR3, the full variable domain is DGGITQSPKYLFRKEGQNVTLSCEQNLNHDAMYWYRQDPGQGLRLIYYSQIVNDFQKGDIAEGYSVSREKKESFPLTVTSAQKNPTAFYLCASTLGQGADEQFFGPGTRLTVL.

This chain links TRBV13 with TRBJ2-5; 7 bases fit TRBD2. The CDR3 is 15 amino acids. V was pared by 0 bases and J by 0 bases, with 1 base of the junction left unmatched. Looked up from germline, CDR1 is PRHDT and CDR2 is FYEKMQ (reference sequence). The CDR3 sequence: CASSLGGGYQETQYF. The CDR3 DNA is TGTGCCAGCAGCTTAGGGGGAGGGTACCAAGAGACCCAGTACTTC. Drawing the rest from reference TRBV13 and TRBJ2-5, the complete variable domain is AAGVIQSPRHLIKEKRETATLKCYPIPRHDTVYWYQQGPGQDPQFLISFYEKMQSDKGSIPDRFSAQQFSDYHSELNMSSLELGDSALYFCASSLGGGYQETQYFGPGTRLLVL.

The chain recombines TRBV15 with TRBJ2-1, with TRBD2 identical over 9 bases. J gave up 3 bases and V 10 bases, and 7 bases lay outside the gene matches. CDR3 size: 14 residues. Germline-derived CDR1 and CDR2 are LNHNV and YYDKDF (reference sequence). Written as DNA, the CDR3 is TGTGCCATTTCCAATAGCGGGAGCTACAATGAGCAGTTCTTC. Protein product: CAISNSGSYNEQFF.